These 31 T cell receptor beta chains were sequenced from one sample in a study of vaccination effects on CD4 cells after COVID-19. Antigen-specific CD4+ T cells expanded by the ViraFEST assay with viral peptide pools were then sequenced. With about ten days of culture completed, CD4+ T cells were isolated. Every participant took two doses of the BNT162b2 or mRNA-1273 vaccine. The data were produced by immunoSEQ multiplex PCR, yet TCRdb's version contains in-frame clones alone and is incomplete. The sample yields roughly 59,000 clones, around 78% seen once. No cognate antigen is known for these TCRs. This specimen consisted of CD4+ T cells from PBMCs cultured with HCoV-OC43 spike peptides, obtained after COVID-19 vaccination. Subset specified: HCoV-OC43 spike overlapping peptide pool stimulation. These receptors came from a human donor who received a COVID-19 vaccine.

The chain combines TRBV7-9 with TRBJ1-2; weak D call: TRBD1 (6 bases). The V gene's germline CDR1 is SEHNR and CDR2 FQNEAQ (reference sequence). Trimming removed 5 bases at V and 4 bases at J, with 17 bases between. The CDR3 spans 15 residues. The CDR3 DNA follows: TGTGCCAGCAGCCCCCCAAATGGGGGCGTCTATGGCTACACCTTC. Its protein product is CASSPPNGGVYGYTF.

DNA of the CDR3: TGTGCCAGCAGCCGTGAGGGTTCGCAGGGGACCTACGAGCAGTACGTC. It yields the protein CASSREGSQGTYEQYV. The V call is TRBV12-1, the J call TRBJ2-7; TRBD1, the table's D call, lacks a check against the DNA. TRBV12-1 is flagged as a pseudogene. This CDR3 contains 16 residues.

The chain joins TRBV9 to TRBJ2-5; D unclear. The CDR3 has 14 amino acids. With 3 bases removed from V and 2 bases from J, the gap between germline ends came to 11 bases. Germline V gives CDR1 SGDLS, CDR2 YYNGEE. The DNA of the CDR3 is TGTGCCAGCAGCGGAAGAACAAGACAAGAGACCCAGTACTTC. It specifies CASSGRTRQETQYF.

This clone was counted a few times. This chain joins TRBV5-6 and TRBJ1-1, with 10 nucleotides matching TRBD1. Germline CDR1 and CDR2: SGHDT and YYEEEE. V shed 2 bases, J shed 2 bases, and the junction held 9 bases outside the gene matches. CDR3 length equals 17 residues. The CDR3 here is CASSFRDRGPSNTEAFF. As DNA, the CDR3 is TGTGCCAGCAGCTTCCGGGACAGGGGCCCTAGTAACACTGAAGCTTTCTTT.

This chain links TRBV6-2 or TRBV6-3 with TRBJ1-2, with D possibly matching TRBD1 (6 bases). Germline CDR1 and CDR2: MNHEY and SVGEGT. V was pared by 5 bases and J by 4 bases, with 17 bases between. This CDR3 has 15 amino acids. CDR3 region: CASSAGTPSAYGYTF. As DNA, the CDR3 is TGTGCCAGCAGTGCCGGGACACCTTCCGCCTATGGCTACACCTTC.

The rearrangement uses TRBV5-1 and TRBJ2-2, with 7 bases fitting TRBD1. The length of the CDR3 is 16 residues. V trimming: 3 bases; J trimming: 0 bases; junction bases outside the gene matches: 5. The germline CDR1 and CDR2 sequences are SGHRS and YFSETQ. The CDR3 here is CASSSFGQANTGELFF. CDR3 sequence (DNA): TGCGCCAGCAGCTCCTTTGGACAGGCGAACACCGGGGAGCTGTTTTTT.

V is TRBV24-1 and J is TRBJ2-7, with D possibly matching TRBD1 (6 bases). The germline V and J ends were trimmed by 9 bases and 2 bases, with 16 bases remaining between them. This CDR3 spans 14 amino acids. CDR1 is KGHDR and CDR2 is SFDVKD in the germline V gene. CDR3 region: CATPPARGTYEQYV. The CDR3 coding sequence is TGTGCCACCCCACCTGCTAGGGGGACCTACGAGCAGTACGTC.

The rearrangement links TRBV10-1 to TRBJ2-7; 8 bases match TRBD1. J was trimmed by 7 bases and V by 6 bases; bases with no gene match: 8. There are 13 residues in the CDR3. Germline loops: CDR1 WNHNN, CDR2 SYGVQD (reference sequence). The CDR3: CASSKTQGGEQYV. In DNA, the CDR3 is TGCGCCAGCAGCAAGACACAGGGGGGAGAGCAGTACGTC.

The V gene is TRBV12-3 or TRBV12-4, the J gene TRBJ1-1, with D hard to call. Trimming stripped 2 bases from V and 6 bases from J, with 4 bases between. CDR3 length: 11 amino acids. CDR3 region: CASSLYAEAFF. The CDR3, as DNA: TGTGCCAGCAGTTTATACGCTGAAGCTTTCTTT.

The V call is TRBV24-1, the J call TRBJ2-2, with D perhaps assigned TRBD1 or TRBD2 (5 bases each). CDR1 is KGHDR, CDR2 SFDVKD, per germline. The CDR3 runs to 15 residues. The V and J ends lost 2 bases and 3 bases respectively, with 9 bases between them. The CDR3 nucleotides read TGTGCCACCAGTGATTGGGACGGCTACACCGGGGAGCTGTTTTTT. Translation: CATSDWDGYTGELFF.

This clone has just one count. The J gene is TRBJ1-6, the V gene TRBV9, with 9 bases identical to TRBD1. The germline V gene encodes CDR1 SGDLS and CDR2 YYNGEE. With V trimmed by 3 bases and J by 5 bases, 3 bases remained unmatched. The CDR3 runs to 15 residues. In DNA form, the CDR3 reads TGTGCCAGCAGCGAGAGGACAGGGGATAATTCACCCCTCCACTTT. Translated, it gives CASSERTGDNSPLHF. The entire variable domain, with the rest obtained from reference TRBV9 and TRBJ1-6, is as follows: DSGVTQTPKHLITATGQRVTLRCSPRSGDLSVYWYQQSLDQGLQFLIQYYNGEERAKGNILERFSAQQFPDLHSELNLSSLELGDSALYFCASSERTGDNSPLHFGNGTRLTVT.

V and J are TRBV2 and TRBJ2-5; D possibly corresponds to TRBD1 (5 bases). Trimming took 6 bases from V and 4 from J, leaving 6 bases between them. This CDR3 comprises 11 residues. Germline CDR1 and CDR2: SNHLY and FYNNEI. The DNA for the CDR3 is TGTGCCAGCAGGGGGCCAGAGACCCAGTACTTC. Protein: CASRGPETQYF.

CDR3 in DNA: TGCAGCGTTGTGGAGGGGCATGAGCAGTTCTTC. Translated: CSVVEGHEQFF. V usage is TRBV29-1 and J usage is TRBJ2-1; D perhaps matches TRBD2 (6 bases). CDR1 is SQVTM and CDR2 is ANQGSEA in the germline V gene. The CDR3 is made up of 11 amino acids. V was clipped by 4 bases and J by 8 bases, with 9 bases between them.

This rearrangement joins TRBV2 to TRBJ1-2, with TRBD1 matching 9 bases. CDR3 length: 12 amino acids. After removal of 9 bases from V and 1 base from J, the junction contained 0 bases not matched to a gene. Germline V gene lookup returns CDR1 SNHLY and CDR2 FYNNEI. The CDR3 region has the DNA TGTGCCAGGGGACAGGGTAACTATGGCTACACCTTC. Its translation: CARGQGNYGYTF.

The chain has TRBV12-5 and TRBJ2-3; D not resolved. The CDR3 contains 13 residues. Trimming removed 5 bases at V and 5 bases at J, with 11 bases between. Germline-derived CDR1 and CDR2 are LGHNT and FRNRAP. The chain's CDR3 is CASGIRSLDTQYF. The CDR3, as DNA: TGTGCTAGTGGTATCAGAAGCCTAGATACGCAGTATTTT.

The CDR3 sequence: CASSFSWDVKEQFF. The CDR3 bases are TGTGCCAGCAGCTTCTCTTGGGACGTCAAAGAGCAGTTCTTC. The rearrangement joins TRBV7-2 to TRBJ2-1; D tentatively reads TRBD1 or TRBD2 (5 bases each). Trimming pared 3 bases from V and 10 bases from J, leaving 16 bases between. CDR1 is SGHTA, CDR2 FQGNSA, per germline. The CDR3 sequence is 14 residues long.

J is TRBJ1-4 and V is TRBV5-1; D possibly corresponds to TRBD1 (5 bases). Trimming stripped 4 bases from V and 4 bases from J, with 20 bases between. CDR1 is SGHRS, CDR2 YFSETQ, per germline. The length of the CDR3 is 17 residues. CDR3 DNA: TGCGCCAGCAGCCGGAGGGGAGGGGACTCCTTTAATGAAAAACTGTTTTTT. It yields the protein CASSRRGGDSFNEKLFF.

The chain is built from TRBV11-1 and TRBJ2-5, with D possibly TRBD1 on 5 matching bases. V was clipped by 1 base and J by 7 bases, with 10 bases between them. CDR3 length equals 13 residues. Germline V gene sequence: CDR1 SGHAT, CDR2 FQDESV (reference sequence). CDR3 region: CASSLVIGATQYF. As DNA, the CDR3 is TGTGCCAGCAGCTTAGTAATAGGGGCGACCCAGTACTTC.

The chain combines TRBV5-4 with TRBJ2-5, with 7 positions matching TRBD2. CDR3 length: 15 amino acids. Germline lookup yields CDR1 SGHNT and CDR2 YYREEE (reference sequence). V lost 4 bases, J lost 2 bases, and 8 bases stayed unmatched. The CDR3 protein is CASSVGGTTQETQYF. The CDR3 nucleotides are TGTGCCAGCAGCGTGGGAGGGACTACACAAGAGACCCAGTACTTC.

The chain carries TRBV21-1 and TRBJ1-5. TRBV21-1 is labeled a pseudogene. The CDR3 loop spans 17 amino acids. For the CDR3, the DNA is TGTGCCAGCAGCGAACCTCGGGACGGCTATAGCAATCAGCCCCAGCATTTT. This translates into CASSEPRDGYSNQPQHF.

Here the CDR3 DNA reads TGTGCCAGTAGTATGGAGGGCCAAGAGACCCAGTACTTC. Amino acid sequence: CASSMEGQETQYF. V and J are TRBV19 and TRBJ2-5; tentative D call: TRBD2 (6 bases). The germline V and J ends were trimmed by 3 bases and 1 base, with 6 bases remaining between them. The CDR3 extends over 13 amino acids. Germline-derived CDR1 and CDR2 are LNHDA and SQIVND (reference sequence).

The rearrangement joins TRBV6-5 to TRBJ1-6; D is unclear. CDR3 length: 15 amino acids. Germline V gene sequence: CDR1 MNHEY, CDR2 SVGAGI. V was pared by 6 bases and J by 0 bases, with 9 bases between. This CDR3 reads CASRASNSYNSPLHF. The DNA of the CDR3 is TGTGCCAGCAGAGCCTCAAACTCCTATAATTCACCCCTCCACTTT.

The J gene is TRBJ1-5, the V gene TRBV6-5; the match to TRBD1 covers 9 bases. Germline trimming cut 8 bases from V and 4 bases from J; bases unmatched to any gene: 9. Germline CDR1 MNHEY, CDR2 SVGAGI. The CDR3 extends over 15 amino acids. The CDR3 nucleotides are TGTGCCAGCGCCAGGGACAGGGACCTAAATCAGCCCCAGCATTTT. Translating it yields CASARDRDLNQPQHF.

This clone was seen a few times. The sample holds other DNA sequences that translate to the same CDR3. The CDR3 DNA reads TGTGCCAGCAGTGAAGGTGGGGGTCCGGGAGATACGCAGTATTTT. This codes for CASSEGGGPGDTQYF. V gene TRBV6-1 combines with J gene TRBJ2-3; D tentatively reads TRBD1 or TRBD2 (5 bases each). V lost 1 base and J 5 bases, leaving 13 bases between the germline ends. CDR3 size: 15 residues. CDR1 is MNHNS and CDR2 is SASEGT in the germline V gene.

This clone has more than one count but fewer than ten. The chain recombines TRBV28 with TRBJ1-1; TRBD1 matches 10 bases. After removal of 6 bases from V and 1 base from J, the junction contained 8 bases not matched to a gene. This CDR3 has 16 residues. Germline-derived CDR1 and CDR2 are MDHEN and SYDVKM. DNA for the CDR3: TGTGCCAGCAGGGACTGGGGACAGGGGCAGAACACTGAAGCTTTCTTT. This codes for CASRDWGQGQNTEAFF.

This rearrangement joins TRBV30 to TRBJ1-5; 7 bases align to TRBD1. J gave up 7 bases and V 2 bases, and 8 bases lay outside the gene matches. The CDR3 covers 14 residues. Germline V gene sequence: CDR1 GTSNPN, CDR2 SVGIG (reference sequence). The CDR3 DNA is TGTGCCTGGAGTATCGGGCAGGGGGTCCAGCCCCAGCATTTT. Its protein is CAWSIGQGVQPQHF.

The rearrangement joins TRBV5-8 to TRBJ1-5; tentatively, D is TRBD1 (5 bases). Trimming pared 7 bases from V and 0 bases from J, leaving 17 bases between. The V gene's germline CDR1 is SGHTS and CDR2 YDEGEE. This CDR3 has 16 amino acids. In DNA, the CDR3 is TGTGCCAGCGACCACAGGATATTTCATAGCAATCAGCCCCAGCATTTT. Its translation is CASDHRIFHSNQPQHF.

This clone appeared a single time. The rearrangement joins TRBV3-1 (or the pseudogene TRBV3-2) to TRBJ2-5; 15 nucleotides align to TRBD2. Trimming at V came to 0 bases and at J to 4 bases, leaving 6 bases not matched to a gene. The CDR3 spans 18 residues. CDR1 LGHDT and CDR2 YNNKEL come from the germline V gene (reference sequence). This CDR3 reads CASSQDRTSGGAGETQYF. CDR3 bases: TGTGCCAGCAGCCAAGACAGGACTAGCGGGGGGGCTGGAGAGACCCAGTACTTC.

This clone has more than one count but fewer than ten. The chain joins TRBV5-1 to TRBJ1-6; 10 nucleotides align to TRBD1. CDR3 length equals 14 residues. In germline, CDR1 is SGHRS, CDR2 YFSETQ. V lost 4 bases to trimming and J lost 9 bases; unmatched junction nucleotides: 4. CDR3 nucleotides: TGCGCCAGCAGCGTGGGACAGGGGCTTTCACCCCTCCACTTT. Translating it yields CASSVGQGLSPLHF. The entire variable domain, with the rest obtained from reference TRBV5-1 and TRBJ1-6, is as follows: KAGVTQTPRYLIKTRGQQVTLSCSPISGHRSVSWYQQTPGQGLQFLFEYFSETQRNKGNFPGRFSGRQFSNSRSEMNVSTLELGDSALYLCASSVGQGLSPLHFGNGTRLTVT.

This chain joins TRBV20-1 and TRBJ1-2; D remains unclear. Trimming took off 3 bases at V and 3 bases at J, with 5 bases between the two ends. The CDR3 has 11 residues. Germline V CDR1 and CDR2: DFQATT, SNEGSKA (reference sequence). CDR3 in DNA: TGCAGTGCTAGGGTGGACTATGGCTACACCTTC. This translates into CSARVDYGYTF.

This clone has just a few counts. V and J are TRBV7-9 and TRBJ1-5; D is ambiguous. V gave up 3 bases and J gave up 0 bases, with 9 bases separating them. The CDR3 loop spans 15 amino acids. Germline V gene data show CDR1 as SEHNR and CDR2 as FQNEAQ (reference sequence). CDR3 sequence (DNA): TGTGCCAGCAGCTTGACGGGGAATAGCAATCAGCCCCAGCATTTT. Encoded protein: CASSLTGNSNQPQHF.